These 14 T cell receptor beta chains share one sample of origin, sequenced in a study of blood T cell repertoires in COVID-19. Using immunoSEQ multiplex PCR, the repertoire was profiled, and TCRdb retains in-frame clones only, with some absent. The repertoire holds about 330,000 clones, with more than 70% as singletons. The sequenced sample consisted of peripheral blood. These receptor sequences come from a man in his late teens or twenties who had recovered from COVID-19.

The chain employs TRBV3-1 (or the pseudogene TRBV3-2) and TRBJ1-4; TRBD1 matches 7 bases. Unmatched junction bases numbered 5, after V lost 3 bases and J lost 4 bases. CDR1 is LGHDT and CDR2 is YNNKEL in the germline V gene (reference sequence). The CDR3 extends over 15 amino acids. CDR3 loop: CASSHPGQFNEKLFF. CDR3 nucleotide sequence: TGTGCCAGCAGCCACCCGGGACAGTTTAATGAAAAACTGTTTTTT.

The chain links TRBV3-1 (or the pseudogene TRBV3-2) to TRBJ2-7; D is unclear. V lost 6 bases and J 2 bases, leaving 14 bases between the germline ends. Germline CDR1 LGHDT, CDR2 YNNKEL (reference sequence). The CDR3 covers 14 residues. The CDR3 DNA is TGTGCCAGCAGTCACGCCCTAGGTACCTACGAGCAGTACTTC. Protein sequence: CASSHALGTYEQYF.

This chain links TRBV29-1 with TRBJ2-3, with 11 bases lining up with TRBD2. V lost 5 bases to trimming and J lost 2 bases; unmatched junction nucleotides: 3. The CDR3 contains 14 residues. Germline loops: CDR1 SQVTM, CDR2 ANQGSEA. The chain's CDR3 is CSVLAGGLTDTQYF. CDR3 bases: TGCAGCGTTCTAGCGGGGGGACTCACAGATACGCAGTATTTT.

The rearrangement links TRBV29-1 to TRBJ2-4; TRBD1 might be the D (6 bases). The germline V and J ends were trimmed by 4 bases and 0 bases, with 13 bases remaining between them. Germline V CDR1 and CDR2: SQVTM, ANQGSEA. This CDR3 has 15 amino acids. Written as DNA, the CDR3 is TGCAGCGTTGCTACAGGGTCTGGAGCCAAAAACATTCAGTACTTC. Translating gives CSVATGSGAKNIQYF. Full variable domain (remainder filled in from reference TRBV29-1 and TRBJ2-4): SAVISQKPSRDICQRGTSLTIQCQVDSQVTMMFWYRQQPGQSLTLIATANQGSEATYESGFVIDKFPISRPNLTFSTLTVSNMSPEDSSIYLCSVATGSGAKNIQYFGAGTRLSVL.

The chain couples TRBV10-3 to TRBJ1-5, with D perhaps TRBD1 (6 bases). This CDR3 has 13 residues. Germline V gives CDR1 ENHRY, CDR2 SYGVKD. Between the trimmed V and J ends, which lost 8 bases and 2 bases, there was a span of 10 bases. The CDR3 sequence is CAIHPGGNQPQHF. As DNA, the CDR3 is TGTGCCATCCACCCAGGGGGCAATCAGCCCCAGCATTTT.

This clone was picked up one time. This sequence joins TRBV4-2 and TRBJ1-2; the D gene is possibly TRBD1 (6 bases). Germline V lookup: CDR1 LGHNA, CDR2 YNFKEQ. Trimming left V 0 bases short and J 4 bases short, with 15 bases between. The CDR3 totals 16 residues. CDR3 nucleotide sequence: TGTGCCAGCAGCCAAGATCGGGGGGGGCTGGCCTATGGCTACACCTTC. As protein: CASSQDRGGLAYGYTF.

This chain links TRBV3-1 (or the pseudogene TRBV3-2) with TRBJ2-3; 9 bases match TRBD1. The trim removed 4 bases at V and 5 bases at J, leaving 7 bases unmatched. This CDR3 has 15 amino acids. Germline values: CDR1 LGHDT, CDR2 YNNKEL (reference sequence). CDR3: CASSRGQGGIDTQYF. The CDR3 nucleotides are TGTGCCAGCAGCCGGGGACAGGGTGGCATAGATACGCAGTATTTT.

This clone appeared once. This chain connects TRBV4-1 to TRBJ2-1, with 10 bases identical to TRBD2. J lost 6 bases, V lost 4 bases, and 6 bases had no gene match. This CDR3 contains 15 residues. From germline, CDR1 is MGHRA and CDR2 YSYEKL. For the CDR3, the DNA is TGCGCCAGCAGCCCCGGACTAGCGGCTTCCAATGAGCAGTTCTTC. Translated, it gives CASSPGLAASNEQFF.

This clone appeared a few times. DNA for the CDR3: TGCGCCAGCAGCTTGGGTATTGGGCAAGCCTACGAGCAGTACTTC. Its translation: CASSLGIGQAYEQYF. This chain connects TRBV5-1 to TRBJ2-7; no clear D. The CDR3 is 15 residues long. V lost 0 bases to trimming and J lost 2 bases, with 12 bases between them. CDR1 is SGHRS and CDR2 is YFSETQ in the germline V gene.

The chain is built from TRBV18 and TRBJ1-1; no reliable D call. This CDR3 contains 14 residues. V was trimmed by 1 base and J by 1 base, leaving 7 bases between them. The V gene's germline CDR1 is KGHSH and CDR2 LQKENI. The CDR3 bases are TGTGCCAGCTCACCACAGGAGGAGAACACTGAAGCTTTCTTT. As protein: CASSPQEENTEAFF.

This chain connects TRBV12-3 or TRBV12-4 to TRBJ1-1; D not certain. Trimming cost V 0 bases and J 6 bases, with 8 bases left between them. This CDR3 region has 13 residues. The DNA for the CDR3 is TGTGCCAGCAGTTTAGCTCCCGGGTCTGAAGCTTTCTTT. It translates to CASSLAPGSEAFF.

The J gene is TRBJ1-1, the V gene TRBV7-9; D is uncertain. The germline gives CDR1 SEHNR, CDR2 FQNEAQ (reference sequence). The CDR3 loop spans 16 amino acids. V dropped 4 bases and J dropped 0 bases, with 15 bases sitting between them. CDR3 DNA: TGTGCCAGCAGCTCCCCCCCAAGGGAGATGAACACTGAAGCTTTCTTT. It translates to CASSSPPREMNTEAFF.

The chain employs TRBV12-3 or TRBV12-4 and TRBJ1-2; D perhaps matches TRBD1 (6 bases). The V and J ends lost 5 bases and 8 bases respectively, with 9 bases between them. CDR3 length: 11 residues. CDR3 protein: CASSRTVGYTF. DNA of the CDR3: TGTGCCAGCAGTAGGACAGTAGGCTACACCTTC.

The CDR3 reads CASNFLSGLASYNEQFF. The CDR3 DNA is TGTGCCAGCAACTTCCTTTCGGGACTAGCATCTTACAATGAGCAGTTCTTC. J is TRBJ2-1 and V is TRBV7-2; 9 nucleotides agree with TRBD2. Per germline, CDR1 SGHTA and CDR2 FQGNSA. CDR3 length: 17 residues. Trimming took 7 bases from V and 4 from J; bases not matched to a gene: 14.